The rows below give T cell receptor beta chains drawn from one sample of a study of cytomegalovirus exposure and HLA in healthy donors. Data came from immunoSEQ multiplex PCR; TCRdb stores just in-frame clones and leaves some out. The sample includes about 210,000 clones, about 85% seen only once; the top ten take approximately 10%. What was sequenced was PBMCs. These TCRs come from a woman aged 50 to 60 in good health and CMV-seropositive. The conserved cysteine and the conserved F or W are not part of the CDR3 here. Where a row states a size, it is once, few, many or the class of an expanded clone; other rows omit it.

V	J	size	CDR3
TRBV9	TRBJ1-6	NA	ASSRTGQSSYNSPLH
TRBV2	TRBJ1-3	NA	ASSETRGGNTIY
TRBV28	TRBJ1-4	NA	ASRADDIGRVGEKLF
TRBV4-1	TRBJ2-1	NA	ASSQGLGGEAF
TRBV6-1	TRBJ1-1	NA	ASKRGYTEAF
TRBV6-1	TRBJ2-7	NA	ASLRDTSYEQY
TRBV6-5	TRBJ1-1	NA	ASSYSRVGNTEAF
TRBV7-6	TRBJ1-1	NA	ASSAVRGTEAF
TRBV7-9	TRBJ1-2	NA	ASSLTGGDGYT
TRBV5-1	TRBJ1-6	NA	ASSLAPAENSPLH
TRBV18	TRBJ1-3	NA	ASSTGVLNGNTIY
TRBV27	TRBJ1-3	few	ASSPDSSGNTIY
TRBV6-5	TRBJ1-1	NA	ASSLGLGAF
TRBV7-9	TRBJ2-1	NA	ASSSGQGLNEQF
TRBV28	TRBJ2-1	NA	ASRSYRAGSYNEQF
TRBV2	TRBJ2-3	NA	ASRPGQSTDTQY
TRBV28	TRBJ2-7	NA	ASQVFLQGPSYEQY
TRBV5-6	TRBJ2-7	NA	ASSLVGITYEQY
TRBV2	TRBJ2-7	NA	ASREGVAGSTGQY
TRBV6-5	TRBJ2-1	NA	ASSSPVAGGNNEQF
TRBV19	TRBJ1-5	NA	ASSKDRDNYSNQPQH
TRBV19	TRBJ1-5	few	ASSMVGQGVQPQH
TRBV5-4	TRBJ1-4	NA	ASSLGGLTNEKLF
TRBV29-1	TRBJ1-2	NA	SVVPPASPHYGYT
TRBV11-2	TRBJ2-7	NA	ASSRDSTYEQY
TRBV9	TRBJ2-1	NA	ASSVDRNEQF
TRBV5-6	TRBJ1-5	NA	ASSFGRYSNQPQH
TRBV5-1	TRBJ2-3	NA	ASSLQGGTDTQY
TRBV19	TRBJ1-4	NA	ATGATNEKLF
TRBV5-1	TRBJ2-3	NA	ASRAKGGTDTQY
TRBV19	TRBJ1-3	NA	ASWDTLTSGNTIY
TRBV11-2	TRBJ1-1	NA	ASSLGAVRNTEAF